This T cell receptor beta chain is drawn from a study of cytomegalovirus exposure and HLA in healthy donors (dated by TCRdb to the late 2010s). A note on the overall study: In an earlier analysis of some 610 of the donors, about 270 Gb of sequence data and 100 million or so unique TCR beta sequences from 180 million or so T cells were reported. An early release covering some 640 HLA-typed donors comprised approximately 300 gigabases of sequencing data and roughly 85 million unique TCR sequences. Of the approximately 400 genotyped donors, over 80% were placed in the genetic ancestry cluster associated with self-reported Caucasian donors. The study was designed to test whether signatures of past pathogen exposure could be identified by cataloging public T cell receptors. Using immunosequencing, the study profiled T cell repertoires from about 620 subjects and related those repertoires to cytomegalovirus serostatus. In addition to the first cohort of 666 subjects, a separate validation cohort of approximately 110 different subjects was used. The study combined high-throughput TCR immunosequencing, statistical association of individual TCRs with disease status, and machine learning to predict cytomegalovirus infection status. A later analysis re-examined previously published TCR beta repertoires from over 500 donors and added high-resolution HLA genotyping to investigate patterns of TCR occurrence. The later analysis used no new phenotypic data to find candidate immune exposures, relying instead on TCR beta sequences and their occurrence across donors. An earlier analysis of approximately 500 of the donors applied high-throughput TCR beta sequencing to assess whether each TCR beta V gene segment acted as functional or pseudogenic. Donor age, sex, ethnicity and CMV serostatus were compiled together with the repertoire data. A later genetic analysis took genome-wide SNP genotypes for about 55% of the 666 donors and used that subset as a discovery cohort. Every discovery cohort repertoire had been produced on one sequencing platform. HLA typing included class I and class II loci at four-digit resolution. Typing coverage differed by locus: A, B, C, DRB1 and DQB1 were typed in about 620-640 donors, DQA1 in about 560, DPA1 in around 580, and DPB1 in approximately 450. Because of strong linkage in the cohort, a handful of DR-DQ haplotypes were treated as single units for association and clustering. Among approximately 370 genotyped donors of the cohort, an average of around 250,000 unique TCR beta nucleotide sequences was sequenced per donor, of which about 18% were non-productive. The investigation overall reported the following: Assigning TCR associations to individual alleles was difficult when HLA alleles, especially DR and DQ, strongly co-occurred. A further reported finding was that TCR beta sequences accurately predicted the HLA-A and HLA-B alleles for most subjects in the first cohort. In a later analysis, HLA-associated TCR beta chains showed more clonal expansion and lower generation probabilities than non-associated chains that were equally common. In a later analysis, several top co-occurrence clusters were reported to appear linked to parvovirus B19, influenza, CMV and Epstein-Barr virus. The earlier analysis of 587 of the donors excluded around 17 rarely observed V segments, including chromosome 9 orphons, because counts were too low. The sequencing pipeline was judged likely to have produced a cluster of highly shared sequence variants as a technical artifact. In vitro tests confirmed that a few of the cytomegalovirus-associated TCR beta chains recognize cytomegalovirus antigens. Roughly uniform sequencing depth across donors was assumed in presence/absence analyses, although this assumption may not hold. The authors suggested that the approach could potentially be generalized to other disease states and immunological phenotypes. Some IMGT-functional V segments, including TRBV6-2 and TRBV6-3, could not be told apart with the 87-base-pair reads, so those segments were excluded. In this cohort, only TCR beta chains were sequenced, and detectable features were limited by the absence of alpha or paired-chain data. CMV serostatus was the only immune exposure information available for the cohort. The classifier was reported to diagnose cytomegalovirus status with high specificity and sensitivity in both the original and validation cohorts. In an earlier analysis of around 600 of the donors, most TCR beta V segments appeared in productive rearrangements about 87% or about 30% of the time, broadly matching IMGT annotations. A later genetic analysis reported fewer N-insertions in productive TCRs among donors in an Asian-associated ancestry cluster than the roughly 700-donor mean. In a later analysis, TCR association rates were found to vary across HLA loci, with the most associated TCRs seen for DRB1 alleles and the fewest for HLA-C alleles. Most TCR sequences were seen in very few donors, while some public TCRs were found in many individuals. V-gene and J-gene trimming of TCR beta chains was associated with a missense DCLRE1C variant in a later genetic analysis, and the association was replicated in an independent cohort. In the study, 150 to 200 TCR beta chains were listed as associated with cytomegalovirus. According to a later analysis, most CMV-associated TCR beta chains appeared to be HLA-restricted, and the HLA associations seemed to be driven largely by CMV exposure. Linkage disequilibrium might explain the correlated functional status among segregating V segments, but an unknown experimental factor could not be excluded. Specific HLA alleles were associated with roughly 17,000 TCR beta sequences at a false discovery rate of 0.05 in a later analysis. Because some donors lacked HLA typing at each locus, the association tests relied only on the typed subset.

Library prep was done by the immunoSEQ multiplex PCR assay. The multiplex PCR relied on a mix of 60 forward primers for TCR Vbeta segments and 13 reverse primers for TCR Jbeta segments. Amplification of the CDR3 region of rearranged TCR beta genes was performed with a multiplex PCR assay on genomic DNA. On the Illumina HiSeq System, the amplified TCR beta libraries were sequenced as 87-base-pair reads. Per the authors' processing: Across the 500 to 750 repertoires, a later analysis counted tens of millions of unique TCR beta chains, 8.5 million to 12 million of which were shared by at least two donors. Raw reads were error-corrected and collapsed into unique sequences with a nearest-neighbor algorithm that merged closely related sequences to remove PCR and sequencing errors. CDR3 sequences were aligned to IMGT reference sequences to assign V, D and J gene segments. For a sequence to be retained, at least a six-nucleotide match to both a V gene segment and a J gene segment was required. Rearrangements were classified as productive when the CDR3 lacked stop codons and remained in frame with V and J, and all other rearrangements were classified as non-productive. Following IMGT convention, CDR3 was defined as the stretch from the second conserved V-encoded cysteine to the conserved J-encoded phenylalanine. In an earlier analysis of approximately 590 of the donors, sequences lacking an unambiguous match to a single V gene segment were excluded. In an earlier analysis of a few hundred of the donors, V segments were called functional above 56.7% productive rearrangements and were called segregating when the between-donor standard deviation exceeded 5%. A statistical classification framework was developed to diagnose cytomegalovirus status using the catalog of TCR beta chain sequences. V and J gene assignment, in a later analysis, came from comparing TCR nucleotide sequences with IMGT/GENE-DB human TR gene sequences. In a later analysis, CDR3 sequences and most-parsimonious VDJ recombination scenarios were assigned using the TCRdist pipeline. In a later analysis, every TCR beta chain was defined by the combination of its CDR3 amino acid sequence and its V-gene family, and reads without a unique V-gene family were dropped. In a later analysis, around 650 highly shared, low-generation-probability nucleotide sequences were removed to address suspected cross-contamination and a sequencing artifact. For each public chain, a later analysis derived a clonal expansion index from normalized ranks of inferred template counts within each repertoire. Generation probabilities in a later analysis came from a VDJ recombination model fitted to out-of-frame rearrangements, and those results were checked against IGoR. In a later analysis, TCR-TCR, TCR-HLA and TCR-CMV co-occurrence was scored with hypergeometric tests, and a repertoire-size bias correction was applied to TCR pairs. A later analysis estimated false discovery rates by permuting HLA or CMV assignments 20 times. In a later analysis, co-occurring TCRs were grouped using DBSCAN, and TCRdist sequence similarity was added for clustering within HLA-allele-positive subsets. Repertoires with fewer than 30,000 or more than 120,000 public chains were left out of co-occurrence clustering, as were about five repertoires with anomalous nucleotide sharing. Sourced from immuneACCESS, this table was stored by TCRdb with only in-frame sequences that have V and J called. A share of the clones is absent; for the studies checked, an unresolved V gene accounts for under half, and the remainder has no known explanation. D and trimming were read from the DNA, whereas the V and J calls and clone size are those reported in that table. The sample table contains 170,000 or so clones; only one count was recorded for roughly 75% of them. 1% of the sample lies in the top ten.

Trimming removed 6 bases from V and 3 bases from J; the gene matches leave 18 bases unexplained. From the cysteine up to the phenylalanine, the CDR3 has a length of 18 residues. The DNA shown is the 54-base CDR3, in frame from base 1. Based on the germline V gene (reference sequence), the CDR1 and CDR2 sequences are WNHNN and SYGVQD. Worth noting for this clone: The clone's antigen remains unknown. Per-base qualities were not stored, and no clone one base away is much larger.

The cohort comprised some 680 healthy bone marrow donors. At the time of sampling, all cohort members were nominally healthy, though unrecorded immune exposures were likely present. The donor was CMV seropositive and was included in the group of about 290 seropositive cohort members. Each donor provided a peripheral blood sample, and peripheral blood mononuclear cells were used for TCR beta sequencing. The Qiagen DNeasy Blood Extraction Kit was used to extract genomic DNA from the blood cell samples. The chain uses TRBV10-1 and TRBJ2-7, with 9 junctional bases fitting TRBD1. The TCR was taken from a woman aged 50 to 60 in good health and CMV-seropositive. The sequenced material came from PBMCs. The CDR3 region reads CASRLGTGNLGVDYEQYF. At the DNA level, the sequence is TGCGCCAGCAGATTAGGGACAGGGAATTTGGGAGTTGACTACGAGCAGTACTTC.